The 18 T cell receptor beta chains below were found in one sample sequenced in a study of cytomegalovirus exposure and HLA in healthy donors. It was with 60 Vbeta and 13 Jbeta primers that the PCR ran. Clones were sequenced by immunoSEQ multiplex PCR, and TCRdb holds only the in-frame ones, with some missing. The sample has under 200,000 clones, roughly 90% seen once. Sample: PBMCs. All receptors derive from a boy between 2 and 15 years old in good health and CMV-seronegative.

This chain uses TRBV9 with TRBJ2-1; no clear D gene. The CDR3 is 13 amino acids. The germline V gene encodes CDR1 SGDLS and CDR2 YYNGEE. Trimming took off 1 base at V and 4 bases at J, with 6 bases between the two ends. The CDR3 sequence: CASSVYGYNEQFF. As DNA, the CDR3 is TGTGCCAGCAGCGTATACGGTTACAATGAGCAGTTCTTC.

This sequence joins TRBV5-4 and TRBJ1-2, with D tentatively TRBD1 (5 bases). CDR1 and CDR2 (germline): SGHNT, YYREEE (reference sequence). The CDR3 sequence is 15 residues long. Trimming shortened V by 4 bases and J by 6 bases, and 19 bases separated the two germline ends. The CDR3 sequence is CASSPGGAPRHGYTF. The CDR3 nucleotides read TGTGCCAGCAGCCCTGGCGGGGCCCCCAGGCATGGCTACACCTTC.

This rearrangement joins TRBV5-1 to TRBJ2-7, with D perhaps matching TRBD1 (6 bases). V was cut by 4 bases and J by 6 bases, with 23 bases left in between. Germline assignment: CDR1 SGHRS and CDR2 YFSETQ. The CDR3 has 16 residues. CDR3 protein: CASSRTPSTGSPEQYF. The CDR3 DNA reads as TGCGCCAGCAGCCGAACCCCTTCGACAGGTTCGCCCGAGCAGTACTTC.

V usage is TRBV2 and J usage is TRBJ2-3, with 10 bases that match TRBD1. The CDR3 contains 15 residues. With V trimmed by 11 bases and J by 4 bases, 12 bases remained unmatched. Germline V gene data show CDR1 as SNHLY and CDR2 as FYNNEI. The CDR3 protein is CALRGDRGGADTQYF. DNA of the CDR3: TGTGCCCTGAGGGGGGACAGGGGTGGTGCAGATACGCAGTATTTT. Using reference TRBV2 and TRBJ2-3 for the parts outside the CDR3, the full variable domain is EPEVTQTPSHQVTQMGQEVILRCVPISNHLYFYWYRQILGQKVEFLVSFYNNEISEKSEIFDDQFSVERPDGSNFTLKIRSTKLEDSAMYFCALRGDRGGADTQYFGPGTRLTVL.

This chain connects TRBV11-3 to TRBJ2-7; D perhaps matches TRBD1 (5 bases). Trimming took 1 base from V and 3 from J, leaving 13 bases between them. The CDR3 consists of 15 residues. CDR1 is SGHNT, CDR2 YENEEA, per germline. The CDR3 is CASSLGGQGVYEQYF. The CDR3 DNA reads as TGTGCCAGCAGCTTAGGTGGGCAGGGCGTCTACGAGCAGTACTTC.

This rearrangement joins TRBV18 to TRBJ2-7, with D perhaps TRBD1 (6 bases). V gave up 3 bases and J gave up 3 bases, with 15 bases separating them. CDR1 is KGHSH, CDR2 LQKENI, per germline. The length of the CDR3 is 15 residues. The CDR3 spells CASSPPTGVLYEQYF. CDR3 sequence (DNA): TGTGCCAGCTCACCCCCGACAGGAGTGCTCTACGAGCAGTACTTC.

Of note for this clone: Additional DNA sequences in this sample encode the identical CDR3. CDR3 protein: CASSNRGDTQYF. CDR3 DNA: TGCGCCAGCAGTAACAGGGGCGATACGCAGTATTTT. The chain employs TRBV5-1 and TRBJ2-3, with 7 bases identical to TRBD1. Germline loops: CDR1 SGHRS, CDR2 YFSETQ. The CDR3 totals 12 residues. Unmatched junction bases numbered 3, after V lost 5 bases and J lost 6 bases.

This clone turned up a few times. The chain recombines TRBV5-1 with TRBJ2-3; 9 nucleotides match TRBD1. The germline gives CDR1 SGHRS, CDR2 YFSETQ. The CDR3 spans 15 residues. The trim removed 4 bases at V and 4 bases at J, leaving 7 bases unmatched. In nucleotides, the CDR3 is TGCGCCAGCAGCATGGGGGACAGGGATCCAGATACGCAGTATTTT. The encoded protein is CASSMGDRDPDTQYF. The full variable domain, its missing parts supplied by reference TRBV5-1 and TRBJ2-3, is KAGVTQTPRYLIKTRGQQVTLSCSPISGHRSVSWYQQTPGQGLQFLFEYFSETQRNKGNFPGRFSGRQFSNSRSEMNVSTLELGDSALYLCASSMGDRDPDTQYFGPGTRLTVL.

The chain has TRBV19 and TRBJ1-5; TRBD1 matches 7 bases. The junction had 2 bases not matched to a gene; V was cut back by 7 bases and J by 2 bases. The CDR3 consists of 13 residues. The germline gives CDR1 LNHDA, CDR2 SQIVND (reference sequence). CDR3 DNA: TGTGCCAGTACCACAGGGGGCAATCAGCCCCAGCATTTT. The encoded protein is CASTTGGNQPQHF. Together with reference TRBV19 and TRBJ1-5, the CDR3 gives the full variable domain: DGGITQSPKYLFRKEGQNVTLSCEQNLNHDAMYWYRQDPGQGLRLIYYSQIVNDFQKGDIAEGYSVSREKKESFPLTVTSAQKNPTAFYLCASTTGGNQPQHFGDGTRLSIL.

The rearrangement joins TRBV2 to TRBJ2-1; D gene ambiguous. V was trimmed by 5 bases and J by 8 bases, leaving 10 bases between them. Germline-derived CDR1 and CDR2 are SNHLY and FYNNEI. This CDR3 has 12 residues. CDR3 bases: TGTGCCAGCAGTTCCGCCTGGCATGAGCAGTTCTTC. It codes for CASSSAWHEQFF.

This rearrangement joins TRBV18 to TRBJ2-2, with D possibly matching TRBD1 (6 bases). V lost 1 base to trimming and J lost 5 bases, with 14 bases between them. Germline CDR1 is KGHSH and CDR2 is LQKENI. The CDR3 has 16 amino acids. Written as DNA, the CDR3 is TGTGCCAGCTCACCACGACAGGAAGTGATAACCGGGGAGCTGTTTTTT. Its protein is CASSPRQEVITGELFF.

The chain uses TRBV2 and TRBJ1-1; the D gene is possibly TRBD1 (5 bases). From germline, CDR1 is SNHLY and CDR2 FYNNEI. The ends were cut back, 0 bases at V and 8 bases at J, with 19 bases in the middle. CDR3 size: 16 residues. The CDR3 region has the DNA TGTGCCAGCAGTGAAGCGCCTTTCCAGGGCGGAGGGGAAGCTTTCTTT. It is translated as CASSEAPFQGGGEAFF. The whole variable domain, filled in from reference TRBV2 and TRBJ1-1, reads EPEVTQTPSHQVTQMGQEVILRCVPISNHLYFYWYRQILGQKVEFLVSFYNNEISEKSEIFDDQFSVERPDGSNFTLKIRSTKLEDSAMYFCASSEAPFQGGGEAFFGQGTRLTVV.

This chain connects TRBV5-6 to TRBJ2-7; 7 nucleotides line up with TRBD2. The V segment lost 5 bases and the J segment 3 bases; nucleotides outside the gene matches: 8. This CDR3 region has 14 residues. The germline CDR1 and CDR2 sequences are SGHDT and YYEEEE. CDR3 residues: CASSLSGTDYEQYF. In DNA form, the CDR3 reads TGTGCCAGCAGTCTCAGCGGGACCGACTACGAGCAGTACTTC.

V usage is TRBV7-2 and J usage is TRBJ2-3, with D perhaps matching TRBD1 (6 bases). CDR3 length equals 13 residues. From germline, CDR1 is SGHTA and CDR2 FQGNSA. The V and J ends lost 6 bases and 5 bases respectively, with 12 bases between them. The CDR3 spells CASSFRGVDTQYF. For the CDR3, the DNA is TGTGCCAGCAGTTTCAGGGGTGTAGATACGCAGTATTTT.

This chain links TRBV19 with TRBJ2-2, with 8 nucleotides matching TRBD1. The CDR3 sequence is 17 residues long. Germline V CDR1 and CDR2: LNHDA, SQIVND (reference sequence). J lost 6 bases, V lost 7 bases, and 16 bases had no gene match. The CDR3 protein is CASTDATGQGRAGELFF. The CDR3 DNA reads TGTGCCAGTACCGATGCAACCGGACAGGGAAGGGCCGGGGAGCTGTTTTTT.

J is TRBJ2-3 and V is TRBV5-4; the match to TRBD2 covers 8 bases. The CDR3 loop spans 15 amino acids. Germline-derived CDR1 and CDR2 are SGHNT and YYREEE (reference sequence). The ends lost 3 bases at V and 2 bases at J; junction bases unmatched: 5. Written as DNA, the CDR3 is TGTGCCAGCAGCTCCGGGGGGGTTACCACAGATACGCAGTATTTT. Translated, it gives CASSSGGVTTDTQYF.

This clone was seen a few times. The DNA of the CDR3 is TGTGCCAGCAGCTTGGTAGGGGGCGGTCAGCCCCAGCATTTT. It codes for CASSLVGGGQPQHF. V usage is TRBV5-6 and J usage is TRBJ1-5; the match to TRBD1 covers 7 bases. This CDR3 is 14 amino acids long. Germline V gene lookup returns CDR1 SGHDT and CDR2 YYEEEE. V dropped 0 bases and J dropped 6; count of bases not matched to a gene: 3.

This chain uses TRBV9 with TRBJ1-4, with a weak D call TRBD1 (6 bases). Germline V CDR1 and CDR2: SGDLS, YYNGEE. With 3 bases removed from V and 4 bases from J, the gap between germline ends came to 16 bases. The CDR3 contains 16 residues. The CDR3 sequence is CASSADRDTINEKLFF. CDR3 sequence (DNA): TGTGCCAGCAGCGCTGACCGGGACACCATTAATGAAAAACTGTTTTTT. Based on the CDR3 plus reference TRBV9 and TRBJ1-4, the full variable domain is DSGVTQTPKHLITATGQRVTLRCSPRSGDLSVYWYQQSLDQGLQFLIQYYNGEERAKGNILERFSAQQFPDLHSELNLSSLELGDSALYFCASSADRDTINEKLFFGSGTQLSVL.